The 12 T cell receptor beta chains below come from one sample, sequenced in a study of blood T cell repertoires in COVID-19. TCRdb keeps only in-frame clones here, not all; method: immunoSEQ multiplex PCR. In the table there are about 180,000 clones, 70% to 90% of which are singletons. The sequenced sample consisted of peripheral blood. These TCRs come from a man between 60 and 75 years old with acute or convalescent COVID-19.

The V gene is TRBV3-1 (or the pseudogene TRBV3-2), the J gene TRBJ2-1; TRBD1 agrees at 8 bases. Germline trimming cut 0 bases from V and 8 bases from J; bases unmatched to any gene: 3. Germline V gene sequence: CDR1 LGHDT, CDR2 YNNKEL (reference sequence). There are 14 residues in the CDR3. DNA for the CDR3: TGTGCCAGCAGCCAAGACAGGGGGCGGTATGAGCAGTTCTTC. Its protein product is CASSQDRGRYEQFF.

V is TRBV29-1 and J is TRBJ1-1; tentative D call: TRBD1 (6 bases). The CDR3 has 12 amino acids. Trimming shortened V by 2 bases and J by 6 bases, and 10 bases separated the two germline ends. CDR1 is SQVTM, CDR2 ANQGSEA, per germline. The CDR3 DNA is TGCAGCGTTGAACAGGGGACCGCTGAAGCTTTCTTT. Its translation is CSVEQGTAEAFF.

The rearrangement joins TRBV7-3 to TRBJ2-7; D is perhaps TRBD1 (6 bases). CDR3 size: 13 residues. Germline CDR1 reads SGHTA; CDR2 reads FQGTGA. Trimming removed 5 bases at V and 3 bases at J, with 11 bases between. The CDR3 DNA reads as TGTGCCAGCAGCCTGATACAGGGCTACGAGCAGTACTTC. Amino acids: CASSLIQGYEQYF.

The CDR3 nucleotides read TGTGCCAGCAGTTACGGGGGGAGGTCTGGAAACACCATATATTTT. Its protein product is CASSYGGRSGNTIYF. The chain recombines TRBV6-5 with TRBJ1-3, with D perhaps TRBD1 (5 bases). CDR3 size: 15 residues. With 2 bases removed from V and 1 base from J, the gap between germline ends came to 9 bases. Germline V lookup: CDR1 MNHEY, CDR2 SVGAGI.

This chain's CDR3 is CASSSTVVSTDTQYF. CDR3 sequence (DNA): TGTGCCAGTAGTTCCACAGTGGTTTCCACAGATACGCAGTATTTT. The rearrangement joins TRBV19 to TRBJ2-3; no firm D call. The CDR3 contains 15 residues. Germline-derived CDR1 and CDR2 are LNHDA and SQIVND (reference sequence). The germline V and J ends were trimmed by 5 bases and 2 bases, with 14 bases remaining between them.

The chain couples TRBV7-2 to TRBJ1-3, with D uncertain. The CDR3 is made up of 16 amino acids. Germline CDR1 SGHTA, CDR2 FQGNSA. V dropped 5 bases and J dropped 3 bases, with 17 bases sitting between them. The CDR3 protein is CASSRGELTFGNTIYF. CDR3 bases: TGTGCCAGCAGCCGCGGGGAACTAACGTTTGGAAACACCATATATTTT.

The CDR3 is CASSERGGELFF. The CDR3 nucleotides read TGTGCCAGCAGTGAGCGGGGCGGGGAGCTGTTTTTT. This chain joins TRBV2 and TRBJ2-2; maybe TRBD2 (6 bases). The CDR3 length is 12 residues. Germline V gene sequence: CDR1 SNHLY, CDR2 FYNNEI. Between the trimmed V and J ends, which lost 3 bases and 7 bases, there was a span of 6 bases.

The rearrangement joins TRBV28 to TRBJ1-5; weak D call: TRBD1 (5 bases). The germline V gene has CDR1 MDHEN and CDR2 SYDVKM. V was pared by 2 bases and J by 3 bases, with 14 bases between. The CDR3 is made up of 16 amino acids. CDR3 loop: CASSLPGGRNNQPQHF. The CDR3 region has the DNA TGTGCCAGCAGTTTACCCGGGGGTCGAAACAATCAGCCCCAGCATTTT.

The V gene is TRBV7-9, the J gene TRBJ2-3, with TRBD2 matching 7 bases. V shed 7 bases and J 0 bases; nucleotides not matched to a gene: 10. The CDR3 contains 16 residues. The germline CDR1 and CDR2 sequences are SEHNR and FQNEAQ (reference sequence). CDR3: CASNIGEGTSTDTQYF. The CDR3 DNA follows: TGTGCCAGCAACATCGGGGAGGGAACTAGCACAGATACGCAGTATTTT.

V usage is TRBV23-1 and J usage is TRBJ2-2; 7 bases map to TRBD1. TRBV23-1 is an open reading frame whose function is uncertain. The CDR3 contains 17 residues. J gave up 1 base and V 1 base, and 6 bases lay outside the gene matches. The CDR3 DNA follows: TGCGCCAGCAGTCAATTCCGGGACAGATGGAACACCGGGGAGCTGTTTTTT. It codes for CASSQFRDRWNTGELFF.

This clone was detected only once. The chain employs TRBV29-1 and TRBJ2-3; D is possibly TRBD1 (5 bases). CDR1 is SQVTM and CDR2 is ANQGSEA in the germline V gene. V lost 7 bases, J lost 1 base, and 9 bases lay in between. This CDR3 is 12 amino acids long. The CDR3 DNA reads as TGCAGCGAGGAACAGGGCACAGATACGCAGTATTTT. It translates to CSEEQGTDTQYF.

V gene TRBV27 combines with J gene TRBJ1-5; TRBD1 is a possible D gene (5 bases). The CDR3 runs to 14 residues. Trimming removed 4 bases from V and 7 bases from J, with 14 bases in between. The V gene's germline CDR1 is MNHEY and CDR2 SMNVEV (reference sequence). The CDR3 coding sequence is TGTGCCAGCAGTTCTACAGGAGGGAGACAGCCCCAGCATTTT. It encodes CASSSTGGRQPQHF.